One sample yielded the 17 T cell receptor beta chains listed below, sequenced in a study of blood T cell repertoires in COVID-19. Data came from immunoSEQ multiplex PCR; TCRdb stores just in-frame clones and leaves some out. The sample has approximately 100,000 clones, just under 95% seen once. Sequencing was carried out using peripheral blood. These receptors were obtained from a man aged 65-85 years with acute or convalescent COVID-19.

The gene calls are TRBV3-1 (or the pseudogene TRBV3-2) and TRBJ2-7, with 7 bases fitting TRBD2. CDR3 size: 15 residues. After removal of 4 bases from V and 3 bases from J, the junction contained 9 bases not matched to a gene. The germline gives CDR1 LGHDT, CDR2 YNNKEL (reference sequence). CDR3 nucleotide sequence: TGTGCCAGCAGCCCGGTTAGCGGGTCGATCTACGAGCAGTACTTC. Translation gives CASSPVSGSIYEQYF.

This rearrangement joins TRBV28 to TRBJ1-1; possibly TRBD1 for D (5 bases). Trimming removed 3 bases at V and 11 bases at J, with 10 bases between. The CDR3 covers 11 residues. In germline, CDR1 is MDHEN, CDR2 SYDVKM. CDR3 nucleotides: TGTGCCAGCAGTTTGGGGCGAGTCGCTTTCTTT. This sequence encodes CASSLGRVAFF.

This chain joins TRBV5-1 and TRBJ2-3; D not certain. Trimming left V 0 bases short and J 3 bases short, with 11 bases between. The CDR3 is 15 residues long. CDR1 and CDR2 from the germline V gene are SGHRS and YFSETQ. CDR3 DNA: TGCGCCAGCAGCTTGGCCCTTGGCGGAACAGATACGCAGTATTTT. Its protein is CASSLALGGTDTQYF.

Only a few counts were recorded for this clone. V and J are TRBV3-1 (or the pseudogene TRBV3-2) and TRBJ1-1; D ambiguous. V lost 5 bases to trimming and J lost 3 bases, with 13 bases between them. Germline CDR1 reads LGHDT; CDR2 reads YNNKEL (reference sequence). This CDR3 has 14 residues. The CDR3 nucleotides are TGTGCCAGCAGCGAAAACCCGGTCTACACTGAAGCTTTCTTT. Its translation: CASSENPVYTEAFF.

The J gene is TRBJ1-1, the V gene TRBV28, with 10 bases aligning to TRBD1. This CDR3 region has 16 residues. After removal of 0 bases from V and 1 base from J, the junction contained 2 bases not matched to a gene. CDR1 is MDHEN and CDR2 is SYDVKM in the germline V gene. CDR3 in DNA: TGTGCCAGCAGTTTATGGCGGACAGGGGGGAACACTGAAGCTTTCTTT. Translated: CASSLWRTGGNTEAFF.

The sample holds one count of this clone. The J gene is TRBJ2-3, the V gene TRBV24-1, with D hard to call. CDR3 size: 16 residues. CDR1 and CDR2 (germline): KGHDR, SFDVKD. V lost 3 bases, J lost 1 base, and 13 bases lay in between. The CDR3 DNA follows: TGTGCCACCAGTGATCCTGCCCTTGGAGGCACAGATACGCAGTATTTT. Protein sequence: CATSDPALGGTDTQYF.

This sequence joins TRBV6-5 and TRBJ1-1; D gene unclear. Deletions cut 7 bases from V and 0 bases from J, with 15 bases between. CDR3 size: 15 residues. Per the germline V gene, CDR1 is MNHEY and CDR2 is SVGAGI. As DNA, the CDR3 is TGTGCCAGCACTGGTGGGAGGCCCTTGAACACTGAAGCTTTCTTT. This translates into CASTGGRPLNTEAFF.

J is TRBJ1-1 and V is TRBV27; D is possibly TRBD1 (5 bases). The germline V and J ends were trimmed by 3 bases and 7 bases, with 15 bases remaining between them. Germline CDR1 is MNHEY and CDR2 is SMNVEV (reference sequence). The CDR3 runs 14 residues. The CDR3 sequence is CASSFGAGLGEAFF. DNA for the CDR3: TGTGCCAGCAGTTTCGGAGCAGGGTTGGGTGAAGCTTTCTTT.

In DNA, the CDR3 is TGCAGCGTTGTAATTGGAAACACCATATATTTT. Translating gives CSVVIGNTIYF. The rearrangement joins TRBV29-1 to TRBJ1-3; D not resolved. Germline values: CDR1 SQVTM, CDR2 ANQGSEA. The CDR3 consists of 11 residues. Trimming took 4 bases from V and 3 from J, leaving 4 bases between them. The full variable domain, its missing parts supplied by reference TRBV29-1 and TRBJ1-3, is SAVISQKPSRDICQRGTSLTIQCQVDSQVTMMFWYRQQPGQSLTLIATANQGSEATYESGFVIDKFPISRPNLTFSTLTVSNMSPEDSSIYLCSVVIGNTIYFGEGSWLTVV.

This sequence joins TRBV30 and TRBJ2-7, with TRBD1 identical over 11 bases. Looked up from germline, CDR1 is GTSNPN and CDR2 is SVGIG (reference sequence). With V trimmed by 5 bases and J by 5 bases, 2 bases remained unmatched. The length of the CDR3 is 12 residues. In DNA, the CDR3 is TGTGCCTGGCGGACAGGGGGCAACGAGCAGTACTTC. Translating it yields CAWRTGGNEQYF. Full variable domain (rest looked up from reference TRBV30 and TRBJ2-7): SQTIHQWPATLVQPVGSPLSLECTVEGTSNPNLYWYRQAAGRGLQLLFYSVGIGQISSEVPQNLSASRPQDRQFILSSKKLLLSDSGFYLCAWRTGGNEQYFGPGTRLTVT.

The chain carries TRBV6-5 and TRBJ1-4; TRBD1 agrees at 7 bases. V was clipped by 2 bases and J by 6 bases; unmatched bases: 6. CDR1 and CDR2 from the germline V gene are MNHEY and SVGAGI. CDR3 length equals 15 residues. The CDR3 reads CASSYGTAPYEKLFF. In DNA, the CDR3 is TGTGCCAGCAGTTACGGGACAGCCCCCTATGAAAAACTGTTTTTT.

The table lists this clone with a few counts. The gene calls are TRBV2 and TRBJ2-7; 7 bases are a match to TRBD2. Germline V lookup: CDR1 SNHLY, CDR2 FYNNEI. The CDR3 is made up of 14 amino acids. The J segment lost 2 bases and the V segment lost 5 bases, leaving 6 bases of the junction unmatched. The CDR3 reads CASSTRLAPYEQYF. CDR3 DNA: TGTGCCAGCAGTACCAGACTAGCCCCCTACGAGCAGTACTTC.

Only one count was recorded for this clone. This chain joins TRBV11-2 and TRBJ2-1; perhaps TRBD2 as D (6 bases). The CDR3 is made up of 16 amino acids. Germline V gives CDR1 SGHAT, CDR2 FQNNGV. V was trimmed by 1 base and J by 3 bases, leaving 13 bases between them. CDR3 DNA sequence: TGTGCCAGCAGCTTAGTGGACGGACTACACTACAATGAGCAGTTCTTC. Translated: CASSLVDGLHYNEQFF.

A single count supports this clone. The gene calls are TRBV9 and TRBJ2-5; 8 positions agree with TRBD2. The CDR3 sequence is 15 residues long. Losses at the gene ends were 4 bases for V and 2 bases for J; bases not matched to a gene: 7. From germline, CDR1 is SGDLS and CDR2 YYNGEE. The CDR3 reads CASSTAGGPQETQYF. The CDR3 coding sequence is TGTGCCAGCAGCACCGCGGGAGGCCCGCAAGAGACCCAGTACTTC.

In its sample, this clone was seen once. The chain carries TRBV11-2 and TRBJ2-1; TRBD1 might be the D (6 bases). Germline V CDR1 and CDR2: SGHAT, FQNNGV. Trimming took off 0 bases at V and 9 bases at J, with 15 bases between the two ends. The CDR3 is made up of 15 amino acids. The CDR3 reads CASSLDPPPRGEQFF. For the CDR3, the DNA is TGTGCCAGCAGCTTAGATCCCCCCCCCAGGGGTGAGCAGTTCTTC. The whole variable domain, remainder taken from reference TRBV11-2 and TRBJ2-1, is EAGVAQSPRYKIIEKRQSVAFWCNPISGHATLYWYQQILGQGPKLLIQFQNNGVVDDSQLPKDRFSAERLKGVDSTLKIQPAKLEDSAVYLCASSLDPPPRGEQFFGPGTRLTVL.

The rearrangement joins TRBV27 to TRBJ2-1; TRBD1 is a possible D gene (5 bases). This CDR3 comprises 16 residues. The germline V gene encodes CDR1 MNHEY and CDR2 SMNVEV (reference sequence). V lost 6 bases, J lost 6 bases, and 21 bases lay in between. DNA of the CDR3: TGTGCCAGCAGGCCCTTCGCCCCTCAGACAGCCAATGAGCAGTTCTTC. Protein: CASRPFAPQTANEQFF.

V is TRBV15 and J is TRBJ2-2, with 7 nucleotides matching TRBD1. From germline, CDR1 is LNHNV and CDR2 YYDKDF (reference sequence). The CDR3 loop spans 15 amino acids. The J segment lost 6 bases and the V segment lost 1 base, leaving 5 bases of the junction unmatched. This chain's CDR3 is CATSRVPGGAGELFF. The CDR3 DNA reads as TGTGCCACCAGCAGAGTGCCAGGGGGTGCCGGGGAGCTGTTTTTT.